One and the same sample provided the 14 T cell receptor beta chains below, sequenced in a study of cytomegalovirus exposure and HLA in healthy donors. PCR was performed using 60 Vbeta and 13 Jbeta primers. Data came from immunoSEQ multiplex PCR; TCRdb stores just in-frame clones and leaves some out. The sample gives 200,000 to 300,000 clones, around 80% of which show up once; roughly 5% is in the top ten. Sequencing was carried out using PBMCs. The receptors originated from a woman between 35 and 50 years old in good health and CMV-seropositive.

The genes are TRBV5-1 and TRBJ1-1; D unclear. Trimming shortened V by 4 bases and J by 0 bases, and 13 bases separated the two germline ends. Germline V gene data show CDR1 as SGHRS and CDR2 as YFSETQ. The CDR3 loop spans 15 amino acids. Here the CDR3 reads CASSRSSTLNTEAFF. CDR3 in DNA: TGCGCCAGCAGCCGAAGTTCGACATTGAACACTGAAGCTTTCTTT.

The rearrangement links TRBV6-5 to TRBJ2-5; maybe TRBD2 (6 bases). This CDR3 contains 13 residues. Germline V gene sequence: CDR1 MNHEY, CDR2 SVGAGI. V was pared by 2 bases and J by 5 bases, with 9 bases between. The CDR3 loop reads CASSYGGWETQYF. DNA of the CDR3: TGTGCCAGCAGTTACGGAGGGTGGGAGACCCAGTACTTC.

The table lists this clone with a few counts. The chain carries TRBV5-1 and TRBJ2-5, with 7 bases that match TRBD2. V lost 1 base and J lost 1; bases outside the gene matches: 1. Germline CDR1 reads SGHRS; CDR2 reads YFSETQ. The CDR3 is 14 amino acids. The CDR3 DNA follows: TGCGCCAGCAGCTTGCCTAGCGGCCAAGAGACCCAGTACTTC. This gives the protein CASSLPSGQETQYF.

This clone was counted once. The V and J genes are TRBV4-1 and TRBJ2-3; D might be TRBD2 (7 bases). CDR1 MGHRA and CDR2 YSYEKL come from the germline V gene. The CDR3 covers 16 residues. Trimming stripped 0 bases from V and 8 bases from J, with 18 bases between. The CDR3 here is CASSQDEGGAVGTQYF. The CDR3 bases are TGCGCCAGCAGCCAAGACGAGGGGGGGGCGGTGGGTACGCAGTATTTT.

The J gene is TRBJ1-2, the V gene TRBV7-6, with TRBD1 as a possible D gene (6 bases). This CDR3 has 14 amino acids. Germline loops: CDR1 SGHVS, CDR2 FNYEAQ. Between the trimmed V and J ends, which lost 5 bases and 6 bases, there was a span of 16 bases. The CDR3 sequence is CASSPTGPLNGYTF. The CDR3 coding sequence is TGTGCCAGCAGCCCGACAGGCCCCCTTAATGGCTACACCTTC. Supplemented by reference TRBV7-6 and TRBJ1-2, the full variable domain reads GAGVSQSPRYKVTKRGQDVALRCDPISGHVSLYWYRQALGQGPEFLTYFNYEAQQDKSGLPNDRFSAERPEGSISTLTIQRTEQRDSAMYRCASSPTGPLNGYTFGSGTRLTVV.

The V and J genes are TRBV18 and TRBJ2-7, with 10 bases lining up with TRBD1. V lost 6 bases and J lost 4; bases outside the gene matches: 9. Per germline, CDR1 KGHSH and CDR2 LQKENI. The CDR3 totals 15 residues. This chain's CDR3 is CASSVTGTGEYEQYF. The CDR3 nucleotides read TGTGCCAGCTCGGTAACCGGGACAGGGGAATACGAGCAGTACTTC.

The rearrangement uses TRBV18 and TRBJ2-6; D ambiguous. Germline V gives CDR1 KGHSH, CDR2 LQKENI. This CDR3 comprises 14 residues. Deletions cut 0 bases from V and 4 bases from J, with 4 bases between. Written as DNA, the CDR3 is TGTGCCAGCTCACCACCGGCCGGGGCCAACGTCCTGACTTTC. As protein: CASSPPAGANVLTF.

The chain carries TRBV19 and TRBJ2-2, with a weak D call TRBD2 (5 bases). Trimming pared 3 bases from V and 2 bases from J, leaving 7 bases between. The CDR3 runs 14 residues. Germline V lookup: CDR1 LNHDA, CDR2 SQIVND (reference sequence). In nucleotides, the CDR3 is TGTGCCAGTAGTATTGGACTTAACACCGGGGAGCTGTTTTTT. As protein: CASSIGLNTGELFF.

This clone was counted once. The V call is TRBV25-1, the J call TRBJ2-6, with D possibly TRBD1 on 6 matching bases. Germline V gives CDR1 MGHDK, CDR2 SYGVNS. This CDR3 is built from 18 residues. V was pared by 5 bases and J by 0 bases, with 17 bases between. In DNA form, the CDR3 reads TGTGCCAGCAGTACCCCCCTCCGGGGACACTCTGGGGCCAACGTCCTGACTTTC. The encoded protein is CASSTPLRGHSGANVLTF.

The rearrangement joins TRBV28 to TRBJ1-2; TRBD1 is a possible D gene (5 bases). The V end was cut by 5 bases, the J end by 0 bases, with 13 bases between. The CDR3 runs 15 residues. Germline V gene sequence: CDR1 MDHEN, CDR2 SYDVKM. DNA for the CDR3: TGTGCCAGCAGTCCCCCGGGGGTAGCTAACTATGGCTACACCTTC. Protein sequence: CASSPPGVANYGYTF.

The CDR3 nucleotides are TGTGCCAGCAGCCTCCGACAGAATAATGAAAAACTGTTTTTT. Protein sequence: CASSLRQNNEKLFF. This rearrangement joins TRBV11-3 to TRBJ1-4; D is perhaps TRBD1 (5 bases). V lost 5 bases to trimming and J lost 4 bases, with 11 bases between them. The CDR3 length is 14 residues. Per the germline V gene, CDR1 is SGHNT and CDR2 is YENEEA.

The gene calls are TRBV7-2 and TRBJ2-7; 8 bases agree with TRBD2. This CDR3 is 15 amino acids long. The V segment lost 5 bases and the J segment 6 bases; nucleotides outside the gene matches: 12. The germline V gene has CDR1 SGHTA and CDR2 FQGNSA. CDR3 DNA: TGTGCCAGCAGCCCGCCGGGAGGGCCCCCTTCCGAGCAGTACTTC. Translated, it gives CASSPPGGPPSEQYF.

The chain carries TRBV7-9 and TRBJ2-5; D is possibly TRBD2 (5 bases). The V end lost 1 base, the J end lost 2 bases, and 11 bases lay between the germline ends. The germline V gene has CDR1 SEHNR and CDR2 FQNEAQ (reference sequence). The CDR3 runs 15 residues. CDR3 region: CASSLGYGIQETQYF. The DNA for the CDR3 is TGTGCCAGCAGCTTAGGGTACGGGATACAAGAGACCCAGTACTTC. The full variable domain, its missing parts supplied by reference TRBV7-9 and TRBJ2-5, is DTGVSQNPRHKITKRGQNVTFRCDPISEHNRLYWYRQTLGQGPEFLTYFQNEAQLEKSRLLSDRFSAERPKGSFSTLEIQRTEQGDSAMYLCASSLGYGIQETQYFGPGTRLLVL.

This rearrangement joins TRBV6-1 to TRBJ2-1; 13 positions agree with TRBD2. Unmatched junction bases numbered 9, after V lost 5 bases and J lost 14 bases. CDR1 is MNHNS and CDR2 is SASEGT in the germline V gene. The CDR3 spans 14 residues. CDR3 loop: CASSTGTSGKGEFF. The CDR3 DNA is TGTGCCAGCAGTACCGGGACTAGCGGGAAGGGCGAGTTCTTC.